This TCR beta chain was profiled in a study of blood T cell repertoires in COVID-19. Germline V lookup: CDR1 LNHNV, CDR2 YYDKDF (reference sequence). The CDR3 length is 14 residues. Trimming took 0 bases from V and 6 from J, leaving 8 bases between them. In the original processing: How many nucleated cells were present was estimated from reference gene primer amplification. Using immunoSEQ multiplex PCR, the repertoire was profiled, and TCRdb retains in-frame clones only, with some absent. The V and J calls and clone size are taken from that table; D and trimming were inferred from the DNA. The sample lists fewer than 30,000 clones, more than 80% seen once, with around 8% in the top ten.

This receptor was identified in a human donor in a cohort sampled during active COVID-19. Specimen: peripheral blood. This chain joins TRBV15 and TRBJ2-2; D call uncertain. The CDR3 spells CATSRDLASGELFF. CDR3 coding DNA: TGTGCCACCAGCAGAGATTTGGCATCCGGGGAGCTGTTTTTT.